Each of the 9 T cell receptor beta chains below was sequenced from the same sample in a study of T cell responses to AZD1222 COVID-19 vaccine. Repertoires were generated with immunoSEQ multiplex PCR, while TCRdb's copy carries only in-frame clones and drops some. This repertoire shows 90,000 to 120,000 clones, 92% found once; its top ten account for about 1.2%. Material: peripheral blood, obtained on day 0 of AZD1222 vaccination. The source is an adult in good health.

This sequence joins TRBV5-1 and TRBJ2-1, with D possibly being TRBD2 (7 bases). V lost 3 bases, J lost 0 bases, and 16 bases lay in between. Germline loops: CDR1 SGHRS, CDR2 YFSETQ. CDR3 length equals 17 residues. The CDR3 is CASSSGGGYSSYNEQFF. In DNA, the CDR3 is TGCGCCAGCAGCTCGGGGGGCGGGTACAGCTCCTACAATGAGCAGTTCTTC.

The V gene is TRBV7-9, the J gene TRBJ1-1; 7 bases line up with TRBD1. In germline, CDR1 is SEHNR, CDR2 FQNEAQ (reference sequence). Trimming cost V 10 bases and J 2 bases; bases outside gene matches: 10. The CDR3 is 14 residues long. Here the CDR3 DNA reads TGTGCCATCCACAACCGGGACAGCAACACTGAAGCTTTCTTT. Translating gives CAIHNRDSNTEAFF.

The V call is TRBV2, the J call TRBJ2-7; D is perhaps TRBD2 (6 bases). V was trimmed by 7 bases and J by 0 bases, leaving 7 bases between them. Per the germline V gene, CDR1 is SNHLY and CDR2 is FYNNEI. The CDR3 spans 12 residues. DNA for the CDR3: TGTGCCAGCACTAGCGACTCCTACGAGCAGTACTTC. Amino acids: CASTSDSYEQYF.

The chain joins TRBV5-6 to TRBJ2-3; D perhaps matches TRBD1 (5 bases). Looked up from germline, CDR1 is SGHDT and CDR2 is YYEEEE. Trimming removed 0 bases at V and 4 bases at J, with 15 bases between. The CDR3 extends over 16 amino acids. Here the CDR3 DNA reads TGTGCCAGCAGCTTGGGACTTTCCCCACAGGCAGATACGCAGTATTTT. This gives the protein CASSLGLSPQADTQYF.

The CDR3 DNA reads as TGTGCCAGCAGTCCCTCATACGACACCTTTGGGACCCAGTACTTC. It is translated as CASSPSYDTFGTQYF. The chain uses TRBV7-3 and TRBJ2-5; the D is unclear. CDR1 is SGHTA, CDR2 FQGTGA, per germline. The CDR3 runs to 15 residues. Between the trimmed V and J ends, which lost 6 bases and 7 bases, there was a span of 21 bases.

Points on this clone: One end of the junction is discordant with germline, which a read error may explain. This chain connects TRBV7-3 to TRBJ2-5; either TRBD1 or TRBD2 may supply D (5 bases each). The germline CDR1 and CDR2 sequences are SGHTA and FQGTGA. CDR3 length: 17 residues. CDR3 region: CASSLTTPGRNQETQYF. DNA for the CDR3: TGTGCCAGCAGCCTAACGACCCCGGGACGGAACCAAGAGACCCAGTACTTC.

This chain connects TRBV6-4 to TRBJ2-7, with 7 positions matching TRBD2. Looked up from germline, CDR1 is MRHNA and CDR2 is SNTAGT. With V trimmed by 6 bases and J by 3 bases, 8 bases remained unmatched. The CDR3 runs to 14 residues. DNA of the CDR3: TGTGCCAGCAGCCCCCCAGCGGGGAACTACGAGCAGTACTTC. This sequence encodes CASSPPAGNYEQYF.

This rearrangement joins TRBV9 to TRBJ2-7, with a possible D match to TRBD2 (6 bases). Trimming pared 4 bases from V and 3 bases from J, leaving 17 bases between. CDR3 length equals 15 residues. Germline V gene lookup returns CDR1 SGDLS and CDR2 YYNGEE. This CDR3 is CASSPRGGAIYEQYF. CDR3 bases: TGTGCCAGCAGCCCTAGAGGCGGGGCAATCTACGAGCAGTACTTC.

CDR3 region: CASSPREPIEAFF. In DNA, the CDR3 is TGTGCCAGCAGCCCGAGAGAGCCCATAGAAGCTTTCTTT. This chain links TRBV9 with TRBJ1-1; D unresolved. The CDR3 is 13 residues long. Trimming took off 4 bases at V and 8 bases at J, with 15 bases between the two ends. Germline CDR1 SGDLS, CDR2 YYNGEE.